Listed here are 32 T cell receptor beta chains from one sample, sequenced in a study of blood T cells in healthy people across ages. For the second PCR, which ran for about 7 to 11 cycles, a sample-barcoded 5' primer and a J-beta primer mix were used. TCRdb called the 5' RACE reads again in MiXCR, with one record for every CDR3 protein. The sample yields 800,000 to 950,000 distinct CDR3 sequences, 36% seen once. Material for sequencing was blood. Source of these receptors: a young man in good health.

This clonotype appeared a few times. The rearrangement uses TRBV11-1 and TRBJ2-3, with TRBD2 as a possible D gene (5 bases). Germline values: CDR1 SGHAT, CDR2 FQDESV (reference sequence). The CDR3 contains 14 residues. V dropped 5 bases and J dropped 6 bases, with 15 bases sitting between them. The CDR3 DNA is TGTGCCAGCAGCCCTCGACGGGGATGGGATACGCAGTATTTT. As protein: CASSPRRGWDTQYF. The complete variable domain, with remaining parts taken from reference TRBV11-1 and TRBJ2-3, reads EAEVAQSPRYKITEKSQAVAFWCDPISGHATLYWYRQILGQGPELLVQFQDESVVDDSQLPKDRFSAERLKGVDSTLKIQPAELGDSAMYLCASSPRRGWDTQYFGPGTRLTVL.

This clonotype was observed a handful of times. The chain joins TRBV20-1 to TRBJ1-2; 8 bases map to TRBD1. J gave up 2 bases and V 6 bases, and 5 bases lay outside the gene matches. This CDR3 has 13 residues. Germline V CDR1 and CDR2: DFQATT, SNEGSKA (reference sequence). The CDR3: CSAQDRVNYGYTF. In DNA, the CDR3 is TGCAGTGCACAGGACAGGGTGAACTATGGCTACACCTTC.

The chain has TRBV7-9 and TRBJ2-1; possibly TRBD2 for D (5 bases). The germline gives CDR1 SEHNR, CDR2 FQNEAQ (reference sequence). Trimming removed 5 bases at V and 7 bases at J, with 15 bases between. The CDR3 is 14 residues long. CDR3 in DNA: TGTGCCAGCAGCGTACCGGGGTTCGAGAATGAGCAGTTCTTC. It translates to CASSVPGFENEQFF.

This rearrangement joins TRBV6-6 to TRBJ2-1, with unresolved D. The CDR3 has 12 residues. The germline gives CDR1 MNHNY, CDR2 SVGAGI (reference sequence). The V end lost 8 bases, the J end lost 7 bases, and 12 bases lay between the germline ends. CDR3 nucleotides: TGTGCCAGCGCTCCAAGCAGGAATGAGCAGTTCTTC. Amino acid sequence: CASAPSRNEQFF.

This chain links TRBV5-1 with TRBJ1-2, with 9 bases aligning to TRBD1. This CDR3 spans 16 amino acids. V dropped 4 bases and J dropped 2; count of bases not matched to a gene: 9. From germline, CDR1 is SGHRS and CDR2 YFSETQ. The CDR3 DNA reads as TGCGCCAGCAGCGCGGGCGGGACAGGGCGAAACTATGGCTACACCTTC. Translation gives CASSAGGTGRNYGYTF.

There are a few counts of this clonotype. This rearrangement joins TRBV4-3 to TRBJ1-5; D may be TRBD1 (6 bases). The CDR3 totals 16 residues. The V gene lost 4 bases and the J gene lost 5 bases, with 18 bases spanning the gap. Germline CDR1 is LGHNA and CDR2 is YSLEER. The CDR3 here is CASSPQFRGGDQPQHF. CDR3 DNA sequence: TGCGCCAGCAGCCCTCAGTTCAGGGGAGGGGATCAGCCCCAGCATTTT.

The J gene is TRBJ2-1, the V gene TRBV6-5, with a possible D match to TRBD2 (6 bases). CDR3 length equals 14 residues. Per germline, CDR1 MNHEY and CDR2 SVGAGI. Trimming took off 8 bases at V and 2 bases at J, with 13 bases between the two ends. DNA of the CDR3: TGTGCCAGCGGGGGGACTGGCCCCTACAATGAGCAGTTCTTC. This sequence encodes CASGGTGPYNEQFF.

In regard to this clonotype: Since a much larger clone is just one base distant, this may be a read error. The genes are TRBV12-3 or TRBV12-4 and TRBJ2-6; D gene unclear. The CDR3 runs 14 residues. CDR3: CAGRRSSGANVLTF. CDR3 DNA sequence: TGTGCCGGCAGAAGGAGCTCTGGGGCCAACGTCCTGACTTTC.

On this clonotype: A much larger clone is a single base away; this may be a read error. The chain has TRBV6-2 or TRBV6-3 and TRBJ2-7; no definite D call. Deletions cut 10 bases from V and 5 bases from J, with 21 bases between. The CDR3 spans 14 residues. Germline CDR1 MNHEY, CDR2 SVGEGT. Here the CDR3 DNA reads TGTGCCAACAGCAATTCGGACCGCCAGGACGAGCAGTACTTC. Protein product: CANSNSDRQDEQYF.

In this sample, this clonotype turned up many times. This may stem from a read error, because a much larger clone lies one nucleotide away. The chain couples TRBV12-3 or TRBV12-4 to TRBJ1-6; D gene unclear. This CDR3 region has 12 residues. CDR3 in DNA: TGTGCCAGCAGTTTAGGCGTTTCACCCCCCCACTTT. Its protein product is CASSLGVSPPHF.

The rearrangement joins TRBV20-1 to TRBJ2-7; D unclear. Germline CDR1 reads DFQATT; CDR2 reads SNEGSKA (reference sequence). V gave up 2 bases and J gave up 3 bases, with 26 bases separating them. This CDR3 contains 18 residues. CDR3 loop: CSARTRLGRSASYYEQYF. CDR3 DNA sequence: TGCAGTGCTAGAACGCGGCTAGGCAGGTCAGCTTCTTACTACGAGCAGTACTTC.

This clonotype showed up just a few times. This chain links TRBV20-1 with TRBJ2-5, with 8 bases lining up with TRBD2. Trimming took 6 bases from V and 4 from J; bases not matched to a gene: 10. The CDR3 extends over 14 amino acids. In germline, CDR1 is DFQATT, CDR2 SNEGSKA (reference sequence). CDR3 protein: CSAEGQRGGETQYF. DNA for the CDR3: TGCAGTGCGGAAGGACAACGGGGGGGAGAGACCCAGTACTTC.

This clonotype was counted ten times or more. The CDR3, as DNA: TGTGCCAGCAGCTTAGGAGGTCGTCTCCAGCGCGAGGGGCAGTATTTT. Protein: CASSLGGRLQREGQYF. J is TRBJ2-3 and V is TRBV7-8; D is possibly TRBD2 (5 bases). The length of the CDR3 is 16 residues. V gave up 1 base and J gave up 11 bases, with 22 bases separating them. Germline lookup yields CDR1 SGHVS and CDR2 FQNEAQ.

Many counts were recorded for this clonotype. The chain joins TRBV12-3 or TRBV12-4 to TRBJ2-5; no definite D call. The CDR3 runs to 14 residues. V lost 3 bases, J lost 4 bases, and 12 bases lay in between. The CDR3 region is CASSLVASAETQYF. The DNA of the CDR3 is TGTGCCAGCAGTTTGGTGGCTAGTGCAGAGACCCAGTACTTC.

Only a few counts were recorded for this clonotype. The chain links TRBV7-2 to TRBJ1-5; D remains unclear. V was cut by 1 base and J by 3 bases, with 10 bases left in between. This CDR3 contains 15 residues. Looked up from germline, CDR1 is SGHTA and CDR2 is FQGNSA. This CDR3 is CASSLGGSINQPQHF. The CDR3 region has the DNA TGTGCCAGCAGCTTAGGCGGCAGTATCAATCAGCCCCAGCATTTT.

This clonotype was seen ten or more times. The gene calls are TRBV4-2 and TRBJ2-3; TRBD1 or TRBD2 may be the D gene (5 bases each). V dropped 1 base and J dropped 0 bases, with 11 bases sitting between them. The germline gives CDR1 LGHNA, CDR2 YNFKEQ. This CDR3 is 16 amino acids long. The CDR3 bases are TGTGCCAGCAGCCAAGTCGGGGACCCGAGCACAGATACGCAGTATTTT. Amino acid sequence: CASSQVGDPSTDTQYF.

This clonotype was detected many times. The V gene is TRBV10-3, the J gene TRBJ2-7; 9 bases are shared with TRBD1. The CDR3 consists of 15 residues. Trimming cost V 4 bases and J 2 bases; bases outside gene matches: 6. Germline V gene lookup returns CDR1 ENHRY and CDR2 SYGVKD. CDR3: CAISGPGQGTYEQYF. CDR3 coding DNA: TGTGCCATCAGTGGACCGGGACAGGGAACCTACGAGCAGTACTTC.

This chain joins TRBV6-5 and TRBJ2-1; D unclear. Trimming took 0 bases from V and 5 from J, leaving 17 bases between them. The CDR3 runs 17 residues. CDR1 and CDR2 from the germline V gene are MNHEY and SVGAGI. The CDR3 here is CASSYSLSGLRNNEQFF. CDR3 sequence (DNA): TGTGCCAGCAGTTACTCGCTGAGTGGGTTGAGGAACAATGAGCAGTTCTTC.

This chain uses TRBV29-1 with TRBJ1-1; no reliable D call. The germline V gene has CDR1 SQVTM and CDR2 ANQGSEA. This CDR3 region has 15 residues. The V and J ends lost 2 bases and 2 bases respectively, with 15 bases between them. CDR3 coding DNA: TGCAGCGTTGAATCTTGGGCAGGCTTAAACACTGAAGCTTTCTTT. This codes for CSVESWAGLNTEAFF.

The chain couples TRBV6-2 or TRBV6-3 to TRBJ1-2; D unresolved. The CDR3 totals 12 residues. V dropped 2 bases and J dropped 5 bases, with 6 bases sitting between them. Looked up from germline, CDR1 is MNHEY and CDR2 is SVGEGT. The CDR3 DNA follows: TGTGCCAGCAGTTACACCCCTTATGGCTACACCTTC. It is translated as CASSYTPYGYTF.

This clonotype was recorded once. The rearrangement uses TRBV4-3 and TRBJ1-6, with 7 bases lining up with TRBD1. The CDR3 has 16 amino acids. V lost 1 base and J lost 11; bases outside the gene matches: 11. Germline-derived CDR1 and CDR2 are LGHNA and YSLEER. CDR3 in amino acids: CASSQVRGTVVAPLHF. Written as DNA, the CDR3 is TGCGCCAGCAGCCAAGTACGAGGGACAGTGGTGGCACCCCTCCACTTT.

This clonotype was seen a few times. The chain recombines TRBV5-6 with TRBJ1-2; D is unresolved. V lost 2 bases and J 7 bases, leaving 9 bases between the germline ends. The CDR3 loop spans 12 amino acids. CDR1 is SGHDT, CDR2 YYEEEE, per germline. This chain's CDR3 is CASSFLGLGYTF. The CDR3, as DNA: TGTGCCAGCAGCTTTCTAGGTCTTGGCTACACCTTC.

The genes are TRBV15 and TRBJ2-7; D possibly corresponds to TRBD2 (6 bases). CDR3 length equals 16 residues. Germline CDR1 and CDR2: LNHNV and YYDKDF (reference sequence). V was trimmed by 0 bases and J by 7 bases, leaving 19 bases between them. The CDR3 protein is CATSRERGGRLHEQYF. The CDR3 DNA reads TGTGCCACCAGCAGAGAACGGGGAGGACGTCTGCATGAGCAGTACTTC.

The chain has TRBV2 and TRBJ2-2; possible D gene TRBD2, 6 bases. Trimming pared 4 bases from V and 6 bases from J, leaving 12 bases between. This CDR3 contains 14 residues. The germline V gene has CDR1 SNHLY and CDR2 FYNNEI. CDR3 amino acids: CASSVQGGAGELFF. DNA of the CDR3: TGTGCCAGCAGTGTCCAGGGAGGAGCCGGGGAGCTGTTTTTT.

This clonotype was seen many times. CDR3 DNA sequence: TGTGCCAGCACCCTGACAGGGGGGGAGACCCAGTACTTC. The encoded protein is CASTLTGGETQYF. The V and J genes are TRBV12-3 or TRBV12-4 and TRBJ2-5; 9 positions match TRBD1. There are 13 residues in the CDR3. J gave up 5 bases and V 7 bases, and 5 bases lay outside the gene matches.

This clonotype was counted only a few times. J is TRBJ1-1 and V is TRBV20-1; the D gene is possibly TRBD1 (5 bases). Germline V gene sequence: CDR1 DFQATT, CDR2 SNEGSKA (reference sequence). The V end was cut by 1 base, the J end by 1 base, with 25 bases between. There are 19 residues in the CDR3. The CDR3 sequence: CSARGLRQGGGMGNTEAFF. DNA for the CDR3: TGCAGTGCTAGAGGGTTGAGGCAGGGTGGGGGAATGGGGAACACTGAAGCTTTCTTT.

This clonotype occurred a few times. V is TRBV27 and J is TRBJ2-5; D perhaps matches TRBD2 (5 bases). Trimming removed 6 bases from V and 11 bases from J, with 25 bases in between. Germline lookup yields CDR1 MNHEY and CDR2 SMNVEV (reference sequence). The CDR3 loop spans 15 amino acids. The CDR3 sequence: CASSFLRADLREQYF. The DNA of the CDR3 is TGTGCCAGCAGCTTTCTCCGGGCAGATTTGAGGGAGCAGTACTTC.

The chain combines TRBV7-2 with TRBJ2-5; D might be TRBD1 or TRBD2, each matching 5 bases. V was trimmed by 5 bases and J by 4 bases, leaving 11 bases between them. CDR1 SGHTA and CDR2 FQGNSA come from the germline V gene. CDR3 length: 13 residues. CDR3 region: CASSQGTTETQYF. In DNA, the CDR3 is TGTGCCAGCAGCCAAGGGACCACAGAGACCCAGTACTTC.

The genes are TRBV7-2 and TRBJ2-1; the D gene could be TRBD1 or TRBD2 (6 bases each). The CDR3 runs 12 residues. Germline CDR1 is SGHTA and CDR2 is FQGNSA. Between the trimmed V and J ends, which lost 4 bases and 10 bases, there was a span of 11 bases. DNA for the CDR3: TGTGCCAGCAGCTACCGGGGGCGGGAGCAGTTCTTC. Translated, it gives CASSYRGREQFF.

This clonotype was observed at least ten times. The chain combines TRBV29-1 with TRBJ2-5, with 15 bases aligning to TRBD2. Germline V gives CDR1 SQVTM, CDR2 ANQGSEA. Trimming at V came to 6 bases and at J to 7 bases, leaving 9 bases not matched to a gene. This CDR3 comprises 15 residues. The CDR3 region has the DNA TGCAGCGTCTCGCAGTCGGGACTAGCGGGAGGGACCCAGTACTTC. Translated, it gives CSVSQSGLAGGTQYF.

This chain joins TRBV29-1 and TRBJ1-2; no clear D. The length of the CDR3 is 11 residues. The V and J ends lost 3 bases and 8 bases respectively, with 10 bases between them. CDR1 is SQVTM and CDR2 is ANQGSEA in the germline V gene. The CDR3 sequence is CSVEGLRGYTF. DNA of the CDR3: TGCAGCGTTGAGGGCCTCCGGGGCTACACCTTC.

The table lists this clonotype with a count of one. A much larger clone differs by one base, so this may be a read error. The chain links TRBV11-2 to TRBJ2-7; a possible D gene is TRBD1 (5 bases). Between the trimmed V and J ends, which lost 5 bases and 5 bases, there was a span of 13 bases. CDR1 SGHAT and CDR2 FQNNGV come from the germline V gene. The CDR3 contains 13 residues. The CDR3: CASSDQGADEQYF. In DNA form, the CDR3 reads TGTGCCAGCAGCGACCAGGGCGCGGACGAGCAGTACTTC. Variable domain in full (rest from reference TRBV11-2 and TRBJ2-7): EAGVAQSPRYKIIEKRQSVAFWCNPISGHATLYWYQQILGQGPKLLIQFQNNGVVDDSQLPKDRFSAERLKGVDSTLKIQPAKLEDSAVYLCASSDQGADEQYFGPGTRLTVT.